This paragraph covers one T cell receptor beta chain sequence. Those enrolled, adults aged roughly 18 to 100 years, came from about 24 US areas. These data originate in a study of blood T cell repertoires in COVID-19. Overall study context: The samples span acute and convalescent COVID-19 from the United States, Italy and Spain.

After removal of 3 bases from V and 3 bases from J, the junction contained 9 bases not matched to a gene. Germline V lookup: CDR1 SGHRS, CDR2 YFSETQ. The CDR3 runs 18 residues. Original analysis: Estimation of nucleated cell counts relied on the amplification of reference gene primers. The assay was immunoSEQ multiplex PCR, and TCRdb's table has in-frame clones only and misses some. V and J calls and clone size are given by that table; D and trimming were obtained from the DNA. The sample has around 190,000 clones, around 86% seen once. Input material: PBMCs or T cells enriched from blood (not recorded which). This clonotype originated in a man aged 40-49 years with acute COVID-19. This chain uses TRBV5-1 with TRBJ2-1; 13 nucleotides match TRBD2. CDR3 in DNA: TGCGCCAGCAGCTCTAAGGGGACTAGCGGGATGATCTACAATGAGCAGTTCTTC. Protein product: CASSSKGTSGMIYNEQFF.